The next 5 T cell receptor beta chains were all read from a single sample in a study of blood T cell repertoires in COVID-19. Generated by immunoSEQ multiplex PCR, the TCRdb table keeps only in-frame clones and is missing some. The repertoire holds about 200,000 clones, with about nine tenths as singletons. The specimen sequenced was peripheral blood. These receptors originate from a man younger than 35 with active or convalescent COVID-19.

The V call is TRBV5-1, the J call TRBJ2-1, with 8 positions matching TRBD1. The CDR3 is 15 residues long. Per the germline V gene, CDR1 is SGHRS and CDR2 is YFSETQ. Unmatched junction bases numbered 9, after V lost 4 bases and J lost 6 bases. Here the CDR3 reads CASSNRDRRINEQFF. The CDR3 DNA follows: TGCGCCAGCAGCAACCGGGACAGGAGGATCAATGAGCAGTTCTTC.

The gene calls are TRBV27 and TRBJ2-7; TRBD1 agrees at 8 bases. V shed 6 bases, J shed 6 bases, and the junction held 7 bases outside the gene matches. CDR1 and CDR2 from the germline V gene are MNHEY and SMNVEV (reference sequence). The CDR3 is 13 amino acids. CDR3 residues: CASSTRQGREQYF. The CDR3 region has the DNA TGTGCCAGCAGCACAAGACAGGGGCGCGAGCAGTACTTC.

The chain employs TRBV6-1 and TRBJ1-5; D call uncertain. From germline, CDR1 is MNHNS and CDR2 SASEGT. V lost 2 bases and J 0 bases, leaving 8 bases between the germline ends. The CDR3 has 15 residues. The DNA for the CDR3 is TGTGCCAGCAGTGAATGGGAGGATAGCAATCAGCCCCAGCATTTT. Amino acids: CASSEWEDSNQPQHF.

CDR3 region: CASLGLAGGGQFF. DNA of the CDR3: TGTGCCAGCCTGGGACTAGCGGGCGGGGGGCAGTTCTTC. The genes are TRBV2 and TRBJ2-1; 12 bases fit TRBD2. With 8 bases clipped from V and 12 bases from J, the junction kept 8 bases outside the gene matches. The CDR3 runs to 13 residues. Looked up from germline, CDR1 is SNHLY and CDR2 is FYNNEI. The whole variable domain, filled in from reference TRBV2 and TRBJ2-1, reads EPEVTQTPSHQVTQMGQEVILRCVPISNHLYFYWYRQILGQKVEFLVSFYNNEISEKSEIFDDQFSVERPDGSNFTLKIRSTKLEDSAMYFCASLGLAGGGQFFGPGTRLTVL.

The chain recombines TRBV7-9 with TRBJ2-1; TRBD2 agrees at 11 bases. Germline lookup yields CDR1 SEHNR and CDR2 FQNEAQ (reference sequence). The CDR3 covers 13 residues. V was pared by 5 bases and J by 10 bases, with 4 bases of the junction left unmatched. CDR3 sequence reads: CASSLRTSGEQFF. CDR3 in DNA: TGTGCCAGCAGCCTACGGACTAGCGGGGAGCAGTTCTTC. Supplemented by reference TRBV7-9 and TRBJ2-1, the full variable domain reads DTGVSQNPRHKITKRGQNVTFRCDPISEHNRLYWYRQTLGQGPEFLTYFQNEAQLEKSRLLSDRFSAERPKGSFSTLEIQRTEQGDSAMYLCASSLRTSGEQFFGPGTRLTVL.